These 18 T cell receptor beta chains were sequenced from one sample in a study. TCRdb itself ran the 5' RACE reads through MiXCR, one entry per CDR3 protein. The table shows 6,500 to 8,500 distinct CDR3 sequences, with 30% to 40% occurring only once. Sequencing input: tumor-infiltrating memory CD4+ T cells sorted from the breast tumor. Subset in this sample: memory CD4+ T cells, CD4+CD45RO+CD25-. The receptor source for this set is a female donor with breast cancer.

Worth noting for this clonotype: Relative to the germline gene, one junction end is altered; a read error may explain this. V is TRBV7-9 and J is TRBJ1-1, with D tentatively TRBD1 (5 bases). The length of the CDR3 is 16 residues. Germline CDR1 is SEHNR and CDR2 is FQNEAQ (reference sequence). The CDR3, as DNA: TGTGCCAGCAGCCCCCCAATGGGACGGCCGAACGCTGAAGCTTTCTTT. Its protein product is CASSPPMGRPNAEAFF.

On this clonotype itself: It is likely a read error, because the conserved phenylalanine at the end of the CDR3 is missing. The chain joins TRBV24-1 to TRBJ2-2, with D tentatively TRBD1 (5 bases). The germline V gene encodes CDR1 KGHDR and CDR2 SFDVKD. The CDR3 sequence is 14 residues long. V was shortened by 0 bases and J by 6 bases, with 7 bases between the two germline ends. The CDR3, as DNA: TGTGCCACCAGTGATTTGCTAGGGGCCGGGGAGCTGTTTCTT. Protein: CATSDLLGAGELFL.

This clonotype has only a few counts. The genes are TRBV11-2 and TRBJ1-6; the D gene is possibly TRBD1 (6 bases). The CDR3 contains 14 residues. Trimming removed 1 base at V and 6 bases at J, with 7 bases between. The germline gives CDR1 SGHAT, CDR2 FQNNGV. CDR3 residues: CASSLGQVNSPLHF. The CDR3 bases are TGTGCCAGCAGCTTAGGACAGGTTAATTCACCCCTCCACTTT.

The chain is built from TRBV5-1 and TRBJ2-1, with D uncertain. The germline V and J ends were trimmed by 4 bases and 6 bases, with 11 bases remaining between them. The CDR3 sequence is 13 residues long. The germline CDR1 and CDR2 sequences are SGHRS and YFSETQ. The CDR3 bases are TGCGCCAGCAGCCCCCAGATCGTCAATGAGCAGTTCTTC. This sequence encodes CASSPQIVNEQFF.

Points on this clonotype: A much larger clone lies a single base off, so this may be a read error. The chain has TRBV28 and TRBJ1-5; tentative D call: TRBD1 (6 bases). V lost 4 bases, J lost 2 bases, and 12 bases lay in between. Germline V lookup: CDR1 MDHEN, CDR2 SYDVKM. The CDR3 is made up of 15 amino acids. The CDR3 sequence is CASSSGVQCNQPQHF. The CDR3 nucleotides read TGTGCCAGCAGTTCAGGGGTGCAGTGCAATCAGCCCCAGCATTTT. Supplemented by reference TRBV28 and TRBJ1-5, the full variable domain reads DVKVTQSSRYLVKRTGEKVFLECVQDMDHENMFWYRQDPGLGLRLIYFSYDVKMKEKGDIPEGYSVSREKKERFSLILESASTNQTSMYLCASSSGVQCNQPQHFGDGTRLSIL.

In this sample, this clonotype is medium-sized (0.01 to 0.1%). The genes are TRBV6-5 and TRBJ2-7, with 9 bases fitting TRBD1. The V gene end was trimmed by 5 bases and the J gene end by 4 bases; junction bases not matched to a gene: 6. CDR1 is MNHEY and CDR2 is SVGAGI in the germline V gene. The CDR3 contains 14 residues. CDR3 DNA: TGTGCCAGCAGTCCTGACAGGGGGAGATACGAGCAGTACTTC. Protein: CASSPDRGRYEQYF.

This clonotype was counted many times. The genes are TRBV4-1 and TRBJ1-1; tentative D call: TRBD1 (5 bases). The germline V gene has CDR1 MGHRA and CDR2 YSYEKL. This CDR3 region has 16 residues. The V end lost 1 base, the J end lost 0 bases, and 12 bases lay between the germline ends. CDR3 protein: CASSQARGGMNTEAFF. The CDR3 nucleotides read TGCGCCAGCAGCCAAGCCCGGGGGGGAATGAACACTGAAGCTTTCTTT.

This clonotype rates as large. The chain couples TRBV20-1 to TRBJ1-2; D is perhaps TRBD1 (5 bases). With 0 bases removed from V and 2 bases from J, the gap between germline ends came to 13 bases. Germline-derived CDR1 and CDR2 are DFQATT and SNEGSKA (reference sequence). There are 15 residues in the CDR3. DNA of the CDR3: TGCAGTGCTAGAGATCAGGACACTCTCAACTATGGCTACACCTTC. This translates into CSARDQDTLNYGYTF.

By sample fraction, this clonotype is medium-sized. The gene calls are TRBV5-6 and TRBJ1-5, with D unresolved. Germline V gene data show CDR1 as SGHDT and CDR2 as YYEEEE. The germline V and J ends were trimmed by 5 bases and 7 bases, with 19 bases remaining between them. The CDR3 consists of 15 residues. The CDR3 region is CASSKGILTGQPQHF. CDR3 in DNA: TGTGCCAGCAGTAAAGGGATTCTCACCGGCCAGCCCCAGCATTTT.

Remarks on this clonotype: One junction end does not reproduce the germline sequence, and a read error may be involved. The chain has TRBV12-3 or TRBV12-4 and TRBJ1-5, with a weak D call TRBD1 (6 bases). The CDR3 contains 14 residues. The CDR3 region has the DNA TGTACCAGCAGATTCAGGGAGGGGGGCCAGCCCCAGCATTTT. It codes for CTSRFREGGQPQHF.

CDR3 in amino acids: CSARDPGRGISRETQYF. As DNA, the CDR3 is TGCAGTGCTAGAGATCCGGGCAGGGGGATATCCAGGGAGACCCAGTACTTC. The rearrangement uses TRBV20-1 and TRBJ2-5; TRBD1 matches 7 bases. The J segment lost 5 bases and the V segment lost 0 bases, leaving 15 bases of the junction unmatched. Germline assignment: CDR1 DFQATT and CDR2 SNEGSKA (reference sequence). The CDR3 is made up of 17 amino acids.

This clonotype was detected ten times or more. The chain combines TRBV6-1 with TRBJ2-7, with 9 nucleotides matching TRBD1. V trimming: 3 bases; J trimming: 4 bases; junction bases outside the gene matches: 7. CDR1 and CDR2 (germline): MNHNS, SASEGT. The CDR3 contains 15 residues. The CDR3 DNA sequence: TGTGCCAGCAGTGACGGGACAGGGTGGACATACGAGCAGTACTTC. It codes for CASSDGTGWTYEQYF.

About this clonotype: A much larger clone is a single base away; this may be a read error. This chain connects TRBV18 to TRBJ2-5, with TRBD2 matching over 14 bases. The CDR3 contains 15 residues. The germline V gene encodes CDR1 KGHSH and CDR2 LQKENI. The CDR3 coding sequence is TGTTCCAGCTCAGCGACTAGCGGGAGGGAGGAGACCCAGTACTTC. It codes for CSSSATSGREETQYF.

On this clonotype: The conserved final phenylalanine or tryptophan is absent from the CDR3, which likely points to a read error. The chain links TRBV7-9 to TRBJ2-1, with 8 bases matching TRBD1. The CDR3 spans 17 residues. V was clipped by 1 base and J by 4 bases; unmatched bases: 9. CDR1 is SEHNR, CDR2 FQNEAQ, per germline (reference sequence). The CDR3 region has the DNA TGTGCCAGCAGCTTAGTCGAACGGGACAGGAATTACAATGAGCAGTTCTCC. Protein product: CASSLVERDRNYNEQFS.

Sample share makes this clonotype large (0.1 to 1%). J is TRBJ1-1 and V is TRBV29-1; D gene uncertain. Trimming pared 4 bases from V and 1 base from J, leaving 16 bases between. CDR1 is SQVTM and CDR2 is ANQGSEA in the germline V gene. The CDR3 extends over 15 amino acids. The CDR3 loop reads CSVVYPRQKNTEAFF. CDR3 nucleotide sequence: TGCAGCGTTGTCTATCCTAGGCAGAAGAACACTGAAGCTTTCTTT.

This clonotype occurred a few times. This sequence joins TRBV6-5 and TRBJ2-5; D not certain. V was cut by 2 bases and J by 5 bases, with 12 bases left in between. The length of the CDR3 is 14 residues. CDR1 and CDR2 from the germline V gene are MNHEY and SVGAGI. The CDR3 here is CASSYGSLGETQYF. The CDR3, as DNA: TGTGCCAGCAGTTACGGGTCACTGGGGGAGACCCAGTACTTC.

Comments on this clonotype: A junction boundary mismatches the germline segment, possibly from a read error. The chain combines TRBV7-3 with TRBJ1-6; 7 bases are shared with TRBD1. The germline V gene has CDR1 SGHTA and CDR2 FQGTGA. There are 13 residues in the CDR3. The DNA for the CDR3 is TGTGCTAGCAGCCAAACAGGGGTTTCACCCCTCCACTTT. Translation gives CASSQTGVSPLHF.

This clonotype ranks as medium-sized. V gene TRBV4-1 combines with J gene TRBJ1-2; TRBD1 agrees at 7 bases. This CDR3 spans 16 amino acids. Germline CDR1 and CDR2: MGHRA and YSYEKL. J was trimmed by 4 bases and V by 2 bases; bases with no gene match: 10. The CDR3 DNA is TGCGCCAGCAGCCAATACCGGAGCGGGACAGCCTATGGCTACACCTTC. Translation: CASSQYRSGTAYGYTF.